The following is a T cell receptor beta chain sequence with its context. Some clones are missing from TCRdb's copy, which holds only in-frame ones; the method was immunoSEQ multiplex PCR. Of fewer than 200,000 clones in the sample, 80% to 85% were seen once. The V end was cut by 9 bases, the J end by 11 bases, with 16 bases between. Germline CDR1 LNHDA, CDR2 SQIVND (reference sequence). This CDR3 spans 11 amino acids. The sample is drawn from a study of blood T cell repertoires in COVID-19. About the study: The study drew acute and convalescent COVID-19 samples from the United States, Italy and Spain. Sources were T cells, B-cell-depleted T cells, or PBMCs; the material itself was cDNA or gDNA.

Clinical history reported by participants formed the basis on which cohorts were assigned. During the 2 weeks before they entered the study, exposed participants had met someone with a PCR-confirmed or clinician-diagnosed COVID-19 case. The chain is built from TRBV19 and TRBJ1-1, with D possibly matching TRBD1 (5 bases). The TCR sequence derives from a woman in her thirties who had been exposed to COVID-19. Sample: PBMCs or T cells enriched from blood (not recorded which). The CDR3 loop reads CASRRGPGAFF. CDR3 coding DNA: TGTGCCAGCCGGCGGGGCCCCGGGGCTTTCTTT.